The 17 T cell receptor beta chains presented below share a single source sample, sequenced in a study of blood T cell repertoires in COVID-19. Here immunoSEQ multiplex PCR was the method, and the copy in TCRdb shows in-frame clones only, minus some. The table records roughly 100,000 clones, about 90% of them present only once. Input material: peripheral blood. Every receptor here comes from a human donor in a cohort sampled during active COVID-19.

This chain links TRBV7-8 with TRBJ1-2; no firm D call. Germline V gene sequence: CDR1 SGHVS, CDR2 FQNEAQ. V was pared by 1 base and J by 1 base, with 7 bases between. This CDR3 has 14 residues. Here the CDR3 DNA reads TGTGCCAGCAGCTTAGGACGGGTTAACTATGGCTACACCTTC. Protein sequence: CASSLGRVNYGYTF.

V and J are TRBV5-8 and TRBJ2-7, with no clear D. The CDR3 spans 12 residues. Deletions cut 4 bases from V and 2 bases from J, with 7 bases between. The germline CDR1 and CDR2 sequences are SGHTS and YDEGEE. CDR3 in amino acids: CASSTRAYEQYF. The CDR3 coding sequence is TGTGCCAGCAGCACCCGAGCCTACGAGCAGTACTTC.

The V call is TRBV25-1, the J call TRBJ2-2; 7 bases are a match to TRBD1. V gave up 4 bases and J gave up 5 bases; unmatched junction bases: 4. There are 14 residues in the CDR3. The V gene's germline CDR1 is MGHDK and CDR2 SYGVNS. CDR3 sequence reads: CASSATRGTGELFF. For the CDR3, the DNA is TGTGCCAGCAGTGCGACCAGGGGGACCGGGGAGCTGTTTTTT.

The chain couples TRBV29-1 to TRBJ2-1; 9 bases map to TRBD2. This CDR3 spans 17 amino acids. V was pared by 2 bases and J by 6 bases, with 14 bases of the junction left unmatched. Germline lookup yields CDR1 SQVTM and CDR2 ANQGSEA. This CDR3 is CSVEPKSGGLLGNEQFF. The CDR3 DNA follows: TGCAGCGTTGAACCTAAAAGCGGGGGGCTCTTGGGCAATGAGCAGTTCTTC.

This chain links TRBV18 with TRBJ1-5; no definite D call. The CDR3 sequence is 15 residues long. The germline V gene has CDR1 KGHSH and CDR2 LQKENI. Trimming took off 2 bases at V and 1 base at J, with 9 bases between the two ends. This chain's CDR3 is CASSPVSGSNQPQHF. The CDR3 nucleotides read TGTGCCAGCTCACCAGTCTCGGGGAGCAATCAGCCCCAGCATTTT.

The CDR3 DNA follows: TGTGCCACCAGTGATTGGGCGAGTCAAGAGACCCAGTACTTC. Its translation: CATSDWASQETQYF. The chain carries TRBV24-1 and TRBJ2-5; the D is unclear. V lost 2 bases to trimming and J lost 2 bases, with 8 bases between them. This CDR3 region has 14 residues. The V gene's germline CDR1 is KGHDR and CDR2 SFDVKD.

The V and J genes are TRBV3-1 (or the pseudogene TRBV3-2) and TRBJ1-2; D possibly corresponds to TRBD1 (5 bases). Per germline, CDR1 LGHDT and CDR2 YNNKEL (reference sequence). The CDR3 is 14 amino acids. Trimming pared 0 bases from V and 3 bases from J, leaving 8 bases between. The CDR3 is CASSQDRGDYGYTF. As DNA, the CDR3 is TGTGCCAGCAGCCAAGATCGGGGGGACTATGGCTACACCTTC.

The genes are TRBV28 and TRBJ2-1, with 7 bases that match TRBD1. CDR1 and CDR2 (germline): MDHEN, SYDVKM. V was clipped by 0 bases and J by 4 bases; unmatched bases: 3. This CDR3 comprises 15 residues. Written as DNA, the CDR3 is TGTGCCAGCAGTTTATGGGGGACAGTTTACAATGAGCAGTTCTTC. Translating it yields CASSLWGTVYNEQFF. The full variable domain, with the rest looked up from reference TRBV28 and TRBJ2-1, is DVKVTQSSRYLVKRTGEKVFLECVQDMDHENMFWYRQDPGLGLRLIYFSYDVKMKEKGDIPEGYSVSREKKERFSLILESASTNQTSMYLCASSLWGTVYNEQFFGPGTRLTVL.

CDR3 coding DNA: TGCAGTGCTAGAGAGACAGACGAGCAGTACTTC. Translating gives CSARETDEQYF. The V and J genes are TRBV20-1 and TRBJ2-7; weak D call: TRBD1 (5 bases). The CDR3 contains 11 residues. Trimming took off 0 bases at V and 5 bases at J, with 5 bases between the two ends. Germline CDR1 and CDR2: DFQATT and SNEGSKA (reference sequence).

This sequence joins TRBV7-3 and TRBJ2-6; possible D gene TRBD2, 5 bases. The ends were cut back, 1 base at V and 2 bases at J, with 9 bases in the middle. The germline gives CDR1 SGHTA, CDR2 FQGTGA. The CDR3 loop spans 16 amino acids. The CDR3 spells CASSLNGDPGANVLTF. The CDR3 region has the DNA TGTGCCAGCAGCTTAAACGGGGATCCTGGGGCCAACGTCCTGACTTTC.

There are a few counts of this clone. The rearrangement links TRBV28 to TRBJ1-6, with a tentative D call TRBD1 (6 bases). V shed 7 bases and J shed 7 bases, with 11 bases lying between them. The CDR3 is 13 amino acids. CDR1 MDHEN and CDR2 SYDVKM come from the germline V gene. The CDR3 sequence is CASIQGVNSPLHF. CDR3 bases: TGTGCCAGCATACAGGGTGTCAATTCACCCCTCCACTTT.

V and J are TRBV9 and TRBJ2-5; possible D gene TRBD2, 5 bases. The CDR3 is made up of 13 amino acids. V was trimmed by 4 bases and J by 3 bases, leaving 10 bases between them. Germline loops: CDR1 SGDLS, CDR2 YYNGEE. The CDR3 DNA is TGTGCCAGCAGCCCCCCCGGGGAAGAGACCCAGTACTTC. Protein product: CASSPPGEETQYF.

The chain is built from TRBV19 and TRBJ2-7; 8 positions agree with TRBD1. The V gene end was trimmed by 4 bases and the J gene end by 4 bases; junction bases not matched to a gene: 18. There are 18 residues in the CDR3. Germline CDR1 is LNHDA and CDR2 is SQIVND (reference sequence). The CDR3 protein is CASSKRQGLPRSEYEQYF. As DNA, the CDR3 is TGTGCCAGTAGTAAGCGACAGGGGCTTCCTAGGTCCGAGTACGAGCAGTACTTC.

V gene TRBV3-1 (or the pseudogene TRBV3-2) combines with J gene TRBJ1-4, with 9 positions matching TRBD1. Germline CDR1 and CDR2: LGHDT and YNNKEL (reference sequence). The CDR3 covers 17 residues. J lost 10 bases, V lost 0 bases, and 12 bases had no gene match. The CDR3, as DNA: TGTGCCAGCAGCCAAGATCTTATGGACAGGGGTAGGGGAAAACTGTTTTTT. Its protein is CASSQDLMDRGRGKLFF.

The chain recombines TRBV7-9 with TRBJ1-2, with D possibly being TRBD1 (5 bases). V dropped 5 bases and J dropped 4 bases, with 8 bases sitting between them. The CDR3 contains 12 residues. Germline V gives CDR1 SEHNR, CDR2 FQNEAQ (reference sequence). The CDR3 here is CASSLGGYGYTF. CDR3 coding DNA: TGTGCCAGCAGCCTCGGGGGCTATGGCTACACCTTC.

The CDR3 loop is CASSLGGGPHNEQFF. The CDR3 DNA reads TGTGCCAGCAGTTTGGGGGGAGGGCCTCACAATGAGCAGTTCTTC. The chain joins TRBV27 to TRBJ2-1, with 7 bases matching TRBD2. CDR3 length: 15 amino acids. The V gene's germline CDR1 is MNHEY and CDR2 SMNVEV (reference sequence). The junction had 7 bases not matched to a gene; V was cut back by 3 bases and J by 5 bases.

This sequence joins TRBV4-1 and TRBJ2-1, with D tentatively TRBD2 (5 bases). V lost 4 bases and J 13 bases, leaving 20 bases between the germline ends. Germline lookup yields CDR1 MGHRA and CDR2 YSYEKL. CDR3 length: 14 residues. Here the CDR3 reads CASSPPASRGNQFF. The CDR3 DNA reads as TGCGCCAGCAGCCCCCCCGCCAGCAGAGGGAACCAGTTCTTC.